This T cell receptor (beta chain) was profiled in a study of blood T cell repertoires in COVID-19. Background on the study: T cells, B-cell-depleted T cells, or PBMCs supplied cDNA or gDNA.

TCRdb keeps only in-frame clones here, not all; method: immunoSEQ multiplex PCR. The data show 250,000 to 350,000 clones, with around 86% seen just once and 2.5% to 3% held by the top ten. CDR3 length: 14 residues. Trimming stripped 1 base from V and 2 bases from J, with 10 bases between. Germline V CDR1 and CDR2: SGHRS, YFSETQ. This receptor was obtained from a woman aged 30 to 39 with active or convalescent COVID-19. The chain recombines TRBV5-1 with TRBJ2-7, with a possible D match to TRBD1 (5 bases). The sequenced material came from peripheral blood. The CDR3 protein is CASSLNRQTYEQYF. CDR3 in DNA: TGCGCCAGCAGCTTGAACAGACAGACCTACGAGCAGTACTTC.